This T cell receptor beta chain was found in a study of beta chain features in type 1 diabetes. General study points: TCRB CDR3s from Type 1 diabetes patients were moderately but significantly shorter in all four CD4+ subsets.

The CDR3 runs 14 residues. Trimming stripped 0 bases from V and 6 bases from J, with 12 bases between. CDR1 LNHNV and CDR2 YYDKDF come from the germline V gene (reference sequence). This clone appeared a few times. Antigen unknown. Reverse transcription of all isolated RNA meant that expressed TCRB transcripts were sequenced. Millions of reads, on average, came from each naive, central memory and regulatory T cell sample. Measured with immunoSEQ multiplex PCR; TCRdb has only the in-frame clones, and not every one. The sample yields 100,000 to 150,000 clones, about 18% seen once. The source is a man younger than 35 with type 1 diabetes. V is TRBV15 and J is TRBJ2-7, with D possibly TRBD2 on 5 matching bases. Sequenced: central memory CD4+ T cells from blood. Here the CDR3 reads CATSRDNGAVEQYF. DNA of the CDR3: TGTGCCACCAGCAGAGATAATGGAGCGGTCGAGCAGTACTTC.